Following are 28 T cell receptor beta chains from one sample sequenced in a study of blood T cell repertoires in COVID-19. TCRdb's copy holds only in-frame clones and misses some; the assay was immunoSEQ multiplex PCR. The sample lists approximately 280,000 clones; about 88% were seen once. Sequences were obtained from peripheral blood. The receptors shown here come from a woman aged 55-69 years with acute or convalescent COVID-19.

The rearrangement uses TRBV5-6 and TRBJ1-1; unclear D gene. The CDR3 runs 14 residues. Trimming removed 1 base from V and 3 bases from J, with 10 bases in between. Germline loops: CDR1 SGHDT, CDR2 YYEEEE. The CDR3 spells CASSLYAEDTEAFF. CDR3 nucleotide sequence: TGTGCCAGCAGCTTGTACGCGGAAGACACTGAAGCTTTCTTT. Filled out from reference TRBV5-6 and TRBJ1-1, the complete variable domain reads DAGVTQSPTHLIKTRGQQVTLRCSPKSGHDTVSWYQQALGQGPQFIFQYYEEEERQRGNFPDRFSGHQFPNYSSELNVNALLLGDSALYLCASSLYAEDTEAFFGQGTRLTVV.

This clone was seen only once. The chain combines TRBV27 with TRBJ2-3; perhaps TRBD2 as D (7 bases). The CDR3 is 15 residues long. The germline V gene has CDR1 MNHEY and CDR2 SMNVEV (reference sequence). Trimming stripped 2 bases from V and 1 base from J, with 10 bases between. CDR3 amino acids: CASSLAGARTDTQYF. The CDR3 bases are TGTGCCAGCAGTTTAGCGGGGGCCCGCACAGATACGCAGTATTTT.

The table lists this clone with a count of one. Other DNA sequences from this sample encode an identical CDR3 as well. The J gene is TRBJ1-2, the V gene TRBV5-1, with TRBD1 identical over 7 bases. The CDR3 is 13 amino acids. In germline, CDR1 is SGHRS, CDR2 YFSETQ. J was trimmed by 5 bases and V by 2 bases; bases with no gene match: 3. CDR3 in DNA: TGCGCCAGCAGCTTCGGGACAGCGTATGGCTACACCTTC. Translating gives CASSFGTAYGYTF.

The rearrangement uses TRBV7-2 and TRBJ1-2; D ambiguous. This CDR3 spans 14 amino acids. CDR1 is SGHTA, CDR2 FQGNSA, per germline. V dropped 4 bases and J dropped 4 bases, with 13 bases sitting between them. For the CDR3, the DNA is TGTGCCAGCAGCTCCCTCGGTCTACTCTATGGCTACACCTTC. This translates into CASSSLGLLYGYTF.

This clone was detected only once. The chain uses TRBV6-6 and TRBJ2-3, with TRBD1 as a possible D gene (6 bases). The ends were cut back, 8 bases at V and 5 bases at J, with 14 bases in the middle. Germline V CDR1 and CDR2: MNHNY, SVGAGI (reference sequence). This CDR3 is built from 13 residues. This CDR3 reads CASLSRGKDTQYF. CDR3 coding DNA: TGTGCCAGCCTCTCAAGGGGGAAAGATACGCAGTATTTT.

The V gene is TRBV6-5, the J gene TRBJ1-2, with D possibly TRBD1 on 5 matching bases. V dropped 8 bases and J dropped 0 bases, with 10 bases sitting between them. From germline, CDR1 is MNHEY and CDR2 SVGAGI. This CDR3 is 13 amino acids long. CDR3 loop: CASLGGTNYGYTF. The CDR3 coding sequence is TGTGCCAGCCTGGGGGGTACTAACTATGGCTACACCTTC.

This clone was seen just once. The chain uses TRBV2 and TRBJ2-1, with 12 nucleotides matching TRBD2. This CDR3 is built from 16 residues. V shed 2 bases, J shed 9 bases, and the junction held 8 bases outside the gene matches. Germline V gene data show CDR1 as SNHLY and CDR2 as FYNNEI. For the CDR3, the DNA is TGTGCCAGCAGTGAACTAGCGGGAGGGCCGGTGGGTGAGCAGTTCTTC. Its translation is CASSELAGGPVGEQFF.

This clone was seen once. The chain carries TRBV10-3 and TRBJ1-5; tentatively, D is TRBD1 (6 bases). Germline lookup yields CDR1 ENHRY and CDR2 SYGVKD. The CDR3 covers 14 residues. V lost 7 bases and J 2 bases, leaving 12 bases between the germline ends. CDR3 DNA: TGTGCCATCATGGGGGCAGGGGGCAATCAGCCCCAGCATTTT. Translating gives CAIMGAGGNQPQHF.

The V and J genes are TRBV6-5 and TRBJ2-7, with D possibly being TRBD1 (6 bases). Germline loops: CDR1 MNHEY, CDR2 SVGAGI. CDR3 length: 14 amino acids. V was clipped by 5 bases and J by 2 bases, with 13 bases between them. CDR3 sequence: CASSPTGWAYEQYF. Here the CDR3 DNA reads TGTGCCAGCAGTCCTACAGGGTGGGCCTACGAGCAGTACTTC.

Points on this clone: Because the CDR3's place on the DNA is in doubt, the DNA is left out and the CDR3 is given as listed by TCRdb. The rearrangement joins TRBV28 to TRBJ1-6; TRBD1, as called in the table, went unchecked against the DNA. The CDR3 is 23 residues long, ends included. Germline CDR1 and CDR2: MDHEN and SYDVKM. This CDR3 reads CASKPQRDKFTPPLWEWDSPLHF.

The chain links TRBV28 to TRBJ1-4, with a weak D call TRBD1 (5 bases). The V and J ends lost 3 bases and 4 bases respectively, with 12 bases between them. CDR3 length: 15 residues. Germline CDR1 MDHEN, CDR2 SYDVKM. CDR3 in DNA: TGTGCCAGCAGTTTGCCCAGGGTAAATAATGAAAAACTGTTTTTT. Translation gives CASSLPRVNNEKLFF.

This chain links TRBV7-9 with TRBJ1-5, with 7 nucleotides matching TRBD1. V was clipped by 5 bases and J by 7 bases; unmatched bases: 11. The CDR3 has 15 amino acids. The germline gives CDR1 SEHNR, CDR2 FQNEAQ (reference sequence). The CDR3 nucleotides read TGTGCCAGCAGCGCCATGACAGGGACTTTGCAGCCCCAGCATTTT. Translated, it gives CASSAMTGTLQPQHF.

This clone was detected once. The rearrangement joins TRBV3-1 (or the pseudogene TRBV3-2) to TRBJ1-6, with 8 bases that match TRBD1. The J segment lost 7 bases and the V segment lost 6 bases, leaving 11 bases of the junction unmatched. Germline CDR1 and CDR2: LGHDT and YNNKEL (reference sequence). The CDR3 is made up of 16 amino acids. The CDR3 coding sequence is TGTGCCAGCAGTCGGGCGAGTGGACAGGGAAATTCACCCCTCCACTTT. Amino acid sequence: CASSRASGQGNSPLHF.

V gene TRBV4-3 combines with J gene TRBJ1-5; D possibly corresponds to TRBD1 (6 bases). The V gene lost 1 base and the J gene lost 4 bases, with 17 bases spanning the gap. The CDR3 is made up of 17 amino acids. Germline CDR1 is LGHNA and CDR2 is YSLEER. The CDR3 nucleotides read TGCGCCAGCAGCCAAGGTAGGGGGGGCAGAGGAAATCAGCCCCAGCATTTT. The encoded protein is CASSQGRGGRGNQPQHF.

The J gene is TRBJ2-5, the V gene TRBV4-1, with 11 bases fitting TRBD2. Germline V gives CDR1 MGHRA, CDR2 YSYEKL. This CDR3 has 16 amino acids. J lost 5 bases, V lost 0 bases, and 5 bases had no gene match. CDR3 nucleotide sequence: TGCGCCAGCAGCCAAGATACTAGCGGGAGTGGGGAGACCCAGTACTTC. Residues: CASSQDTSGSGETQYF.

CDR3: CATSRDGGGYSGNTIYF. CDR3 DNA sequence: TGTGCCACCAGCAGAGATGGGGGAGGATACTCTGGAAACACCATATATTTT. This sequence joins TRBV15 and TRBJ1-3; possibly TRBD1 for D (5 bases). V lost 0 bases, J lost 0 bases, and 12 bases lay in between. Germline CDR1 and CDR2: LNHNV and YYDKDF (reference sequence). The CDR3 is made up of 17 amino acids. The whole variable domain, remainder taken from reference TRBV15 and TRBJ1-3, is DAMVIQNPRYQVTQFGKPVTLSCSQTLNHNVMYWYQQKSSQAPKLLFHYYDKDFNNEADTPDNFQSRRPNTSFCFLDIRSPGLGDTAMYLCATSRDGGGYSGNTIYFGEGSWLTVV.

This chain links TRBV27 with TRBJ2-7, with D possibly being TRBD2 (6 bases). The CDR3 contains 13 residues. V lost 7 bases to trimming and J lost 2 bases, with 12 bases between them. CDR1 is MNHEY and CDR2 is SMNVEV in the germline V gene (reference sequence). CDR3 region: CASTAGPTYEQYF. The CDR3 coding sequence is TGTGCCAGCACAGCGGGTCCTACCTACGAGCAGTACTTC.

The chain has TRBV6-5 and TRBJ2-5; 8 bases agree with TRBD1. The germline CDR1 and CDR2 sequences are MNHEY and SVGAGI. The junction had 2 bases not matched to a gene; V was cut back by 4 bases and J by 4 bases. CDR3 size: 13 residues. This CDR3 reads CASSWTGLETQYF. In DNA, the CDR3 is TGTGCCAGCAGTTGGACAGGGTTAGAGACCCAGTACTTC.

The V call is TRBV6-2 or TRBV6-3, the J call TRBJ2-2; 10 bases are shared with TRBD2. Germline V lookup: CDR1 MNHEY, CDR2 SVGEGT. The V and J ends lost 4 bases and 3 bases, in that order; junction bases with no gene match: 8. The CDR3 has 17 amino acids. The CDR3 bases are TGTGCCAGCAGTTCCCCTAGCGGGGGCCTACACACCGGGGAGCTGTTTTTT. Translated: CASSSPSGGLHTGELFF.

The chain links TRBV7-2 to TRBJ2-7; D may be TRBD2 (6 bases). V was pared by 1 base and J by 3 bases, with 7 bases between. CDR1 and CDR2 from the germline V gene are SGHTA and FQGNSA. The CDR3 totals 13 residues. CDR3 nucleotides: TGTGCCAGCAGCTTAGGGGGGGTCTACGAGCAGTACTTC. It specifies CASSLGGVYEQYF.

The genes are TRBV19 and TRBJ2-6, with D possibly TRBD1 on 6 matching bases. With 3 bases removed from V and 3 bases from J, the gap between germline ends came to 15 bases. The CDR3 consists of 17 residues. Germline CDR1 reads LNHDA; CDR2 reads SQIVND (reference sequence). Here the CDR3 DNA reads TGTGCCAGTAGTATTCTCCTAGGCAGGGGTGGGGCCAACGTCCTGACTTTC. Its translation: CASSILLGRGGANVLTF.

This chain connects TRBV9 to TRBJ1-5; 8 positions match TRBD1. The J segment lost 4 bases and the V segment lost 2 bases, leaving 5 bases of the junction unmatched. The length of the CDR3 is 15 residues. Per the germline V gene, CDR1 is SGDLS and CDR2 is YYNGEE. This chain's CDR3 is CASSVGTGKNQPQHF. Here the CDR3 DNA reads TGTGCCAGCAGCGTGGGGACAGGAAAAAATCAGCCCCAGCATTTT.

The chain combines TRBV5-4 with TRBJ2-7; 10 bases align to TRBD1. CDR1 is SGHNT, CDR2 YYREEE, per germline (reference sequence). Unmatched junction bases numbered 9, after V lost 4 bases and J lost 2 bases. The CDR3 sequence is 16 residues long. For the CDR3, the DNA is TGTGCCAGCAGCCGACAGGGGGCGGGAATAGCCTACGAGCAGTACTTC. This gives the protein CASSRQGAGIAYEQYF.

The CDR3 DNA reads as TGTGCCAGCAGCCAAGACGGACATTTCAGCTATGGCTACACCTTC. Its protein product is CASSQDGHFSYGYTF. The chain couples TRBV4-2 to TRBJ1-2, with a possible D match to TRBD1 (5 bases). CDR3 length: 15 amino acids. Trimming took 0 bases from V and 4 from J, leaving 12 bases between them. Germline-derived CDR1 and CDR2 are LGHNA and YNFKEQ.

The chain links TRBV28 to TRBJ1-3; D is ambiguous. V was pared by 8 bases and J by 0 bases, with 17 bases between. CDR1 is MDHEN and CDR2 is SYDVKM in the germline V gene. There are 16 residues in the CDR3. CDR3: CASYDAGARSGNTIYF. As DNA, the CDR3 is TGTGCCAGCTACGATGCAGGTGCCCGCTCTGGAAACACCATATATTTT.

The genes are TRBV6-5 and TRBJ1-6; no reliable D call. V lost 7 bases to trimming and J lost 3 bases, with 10 bases between them. The germline V gene has CDR1 MNHEY and CDR2 SVGAGI. CDR3 length equals 14 residues. CDR3 bases: TGTGCCAGCACCAACGGACTCTATAATTCACCCCTCCACTTT. This sequence encodes CASTNGLYNSPLHF.

The chain joins TRBV29-1 to TRBJ1-2; TRBD1 might be the D (5 bases). Between the trimmed V and J ends, which lost 0 bases and 6 bases, there was a span of 8 bases. The CDR3 has 12 residues. Germline CDR1 is SQVTM and CDR2 is ANQGSEA. The CDR3 sequence is CSVEDPGHGYTF. The CDR3 DNA is TGCAGCGTTGAAGATCCAGGGCATGGCTACACCTTC.

The chain has TRBV5-1 and TRBJ2-5; a weak D match, TRBD1 (8 bases). V lost 3 bases and J 7 bases, leaving 10 bases between the germline ends. This CDR3 region has 12 residues. CDR1 and CDR2 from the germline V gene are SGHRS and YFSETQ. The chain's CDR3 is CASSYRGGTQYF. CDR3 DNA sequence: TGCGCCAGCAGCTACAGGGGGGGGACCCAGTACTTC.